The 11 T cell receptor beta chains reported below all come from one sample, sequenced in a study of T cell responses to AZD1222 COVID-19 vaccine (dated by TCRdb to the early 2020s). The time point tag for this specimen amounts to: baseline before first vaccination. Library preparation was by the immunoSEQ multiplex PCR assay. The table comes from immuneACCESS by way of TCRdb, which keeps in-frame sequences with V and J called. Part of the clones is missing from these tables; in studies checked, under half for an unresolved V gene and the rest for unknown reasons. The sample yields some 150,000 clones; 90% were counted once. Clones ranked in the top ten supply 1.8% of the sample. The specimen comprised peripheral blood, sampled on day 0 of AZD1222 vaccination. These receptors were obtained from an adult in good health.

The chain links TRBV10-3 to TRBJ1-1, with D perhaps TRBD1 (5 bases). This CDR3 region has 13 residues. Germline V lookup: CDR1 ENHRY, CDR2 SYGVKD. V lost 0 bases to trimming and J lost 4 bases, with 6 bases between them. CDR3 DNA sequence: TGTGCCATCAGTGAGTCGGGGGGCACTGAAGCTTTCTTT. Its translation is CAISESGGTEAFF.

This clone has just one count. The chain links TRBV30 to TRBJ1-1; no clear D. CDR3 length: 13 residues. Germline-derived CDR1 and CDR2 are GTSNPN and SVGIG (reference sequence). The ends were cut back, 5 bases at V and 6 bases at J, with 16 bases in the middle. The CDR3 is CAWSGEGLAEAFF. DNA for the CDR3: TGTGCCTGGTCAGGCGAGGGTTTGGCTGAAGCTTTCTTT.

The chain carries TRBV25-1 and TRBJ2-1, with no clear D. Looked up from germline, CDR1 is MGHDK and CDR2 is SYGVNS. The CDR3 has 12 residues. Trimming left V 6 bases short and J 8 bases short, with 11 bases between. The CDR3 sequence is CASSQIGDEQFF. CDR3 nucleotide sequence: TGTGCCAGCAGCCAAATCGGAGATGAGCAGTTCTTC.

This rearrangement joins TRBV10-3 to TRBJ2-5, with 13 bases fitting TRBD2. The J segment lost 5 bases and the V segment lost 6 bases, leaving 15 bases of the junction unmatched. Looked up from germline, CDR1 is ENHRY and CDR2 is SYGVKD. CDR3 size: 18 residues. CDR3 bases: TGTGCCATCAGCAATACTGGACTAGCGGGGGAGGGTGGGGAGACCCAGTACTTC. Amino acid sequence: CAISNTGLAGEGGETQYF.

V is TRBV12-3 or TRBV12-4 and J is TRBJ2-1; D gene uncertain. There are 13 residues in the CDR3. Trimming removed 3 bases from V and 4 bases from J, with 7 bases in between. The DNA of the CDR3 is TGTGCCAGCAGTTTTACCCCATACAATGAGCAGTTCTTC. Translation: CASSFTPYNEQFF.

The V and J genes are TRBV13 and TRBJ2-7; D gene unclear. From germline, CDR1 is PRHDT and CDR2 FYEKMQ (reference sequence). The CDR3 runs to 14 residues. V lost 5 bases, J lost 2 bases, and 13 bases lay in between. For the CDR3, the DNA is TGTGCCAGCAGCGCAATAGGCGTTACCTACGAGCAGTACTTC. This translates into CASSAIGVTYEQYF.

V usage is TRBV11-2 and J usage is TRBJ2-3; 8 bases align to TRBD1. Germline V gene lookup returns CDR1 SGHAT and CDR2 FQNNGV. CDR3 length: 16 amino acids. The V segment lost 5 bases and the J segment 4 bases; nucleotides outside the gene matches: 11. The DNA for the CDR3 is TGTGCCAGCAGCCCCGGAGGGGCAGGGGGCGCAGATACGCAGTATTTT. This sequence encodes CASSPGGAGGADTQYF.

The chain couples TRBV29-1 to TRBJ1-3, with 11 bases identical to TRBD1. The CDR3 extends over 19 amino acids. J gave up 2 bases and V 5 bases, and 17 bases lay outside the gene matches. In germline, CDR1 is SQVTM, CDR2 ANQGSEA. The CDR3, as DNA: TGCAGCGTTTGGGTTTTTGGGGACAGGGGGAACGGGGCTGGAAACACCATATATTTT. It yields the protein CSVWVFGDRGNGAGNTIYF.

This chain uses TRBV5-1 with TRBJ2-1, with 7 nucleotides matching TRBD2. J gave up 3 bases and V 5 bases, and 5 bases lay outside the gene matches. The CDR3 is 14 residues long. CDR1 SGHRS and CDR2 YFSETQ come from the germline V gene. CDR3 residues: CASRGAGLYNEQFF. The CDR3 region has the DNA TGCGCCAGCAGAGGAGCGGGACTCTACAATGAGCAGTTCTTC. The whole variable domain, remainder taken from reference TRBV5-1 and TRBJ2-1, is KAGVTQTPRYLIKTRGQQVTLSCSPISGHRSVSWYQQTPGQGLQFLFEYFSETQRNKGNFPGRFSGRQFSNSRSEMNVSTLELGDSALYLCASRGAGLYNEQFFGPGTRLTVL.

The chain links TRBV28 to TRBJ1-5; D is perhaps TRBD1 (6 bases). Germline CDR1 reads MDHEN; CDR2 reads SYDVKM. V dropped 10 bases and J dropped 5 bases, with 15 bases sitting between them. The CDR3 totals 13 residues. This CDR3 reads CATLKGGDQPQHF. CDR3 DNA: TGTGCCACCTTAAAGGGGGGGGATCAGCCCCAGCATTTT.

V is TRBV3-1 (or the pseudogene TRBV3-2) and J is TRBJ1-4, with a weak D call TRBD1 (5 bases). V lost 5 bases and J 7 bases, leaving 14 bases between the germline ends. The CDR3 has 14 amino acids. Per the germline V gene, CDR1 is LGHDT and CDR2 is YNNKEL (reference sequence). The DNA of the CDR3 is TGTGCCAGCAGCTGGGACTGGGGAGGTGAAAAACTGTTTTTT. This gives the protein CASSWDWGGEKLFF.